This TCR beta chain derives from a study of tumor T cells in aggressive B-cell lymphoma. Produced via immunoSEQ multiplex PCR; TCRdb's table is partial and in-frame only. The repertoire includes approximately 12,000 clones, approximately 91% of them detected once, and roughly 2.2% sits in the top ten. Germline CDR1 MDHEN, CDR2 SYDVKM. The CDR3 runs 14 residues. V dropped 6 bases and J dropped 7; count of bases not matched to a gene: 6. This TCR was sampled from an adult with diffuse large B cell lymphoma. Sequencing was carried out using tumor tissue. The chain has TRBV28 and TRBJ1-6; 7 bases fit TRBD1. The CDR3 reads CASRLGTENSPLHF. The CDR3 coding sequence is TGTGCCAGCAGGCTCGGGACAGAGAATTCACCCCTCCACTTT. Filled out from reference TRBV28 and TRBJ1-6, the complete variable domain reads DVKVTQSSRYLVKRTGEKVFLECVQDMDHENMFWYRQDPGLGLRLIYFSYDVKMKEKGDIPEGYSVSREKKERFSLILESASTNQTSMYLCASRLGTENSPLHFGNGTRLTVT.